Given below is one T cell receptor (beta chain) in context. The CDR3 length is 12 residues. CDR1 is GTSNPN and CDR2 is SVGIG in the germline V gene (reference sequence). Trimming shortened V by 0 bases and J by 3 bases, and 4 bases separated the two germline ends. In the original processing: Reference gene primer amplification yielded estimated nucleated cell counts. Measured with immunoSEQ multiplex PCR; TCRdb has only the in-frame clones, and not every one. V and J calls plus clone size are reproduced from that table; the DNA served to infer D and trimming. The table lists over 200,000 clones, roughly 84% of them singletons. This specimen belongs to a study of blood T cell repertoires in COVID-19. As for the study in general: Italy, Spain and the United States were the sources of the convalescent and acute COVID-19 samples. From T cells, B-cell-depleted T cells, or PBMCs came the material, which was cDNA or gDNA.

The specimen sequenced was peripheral blood. The V call is TRBV30, the J call TRBJ2-3; D remains unclear. This clonotype originated in a middle-aged man with active or convalescent COVID-19. Here the CDR3 reads CAWSVETDTQYF. In DNA form, the CDR3 reads TGTGCCTGGAGTGTAGAGACAGATACGCAGTATTTT. Full variable domain (remainder filled in from reference TRBV30 and TRBJ2-3): SQTIHQWPATLVQPVGSPLSLECTVEGTSNPNLYWYRQAAGRGLQLLFYSVGIGQISSEVPQNLSASRPQDRQFILSSKKLLLSDSGFYLCAWSVETDTQYFGPGTRLTVL.